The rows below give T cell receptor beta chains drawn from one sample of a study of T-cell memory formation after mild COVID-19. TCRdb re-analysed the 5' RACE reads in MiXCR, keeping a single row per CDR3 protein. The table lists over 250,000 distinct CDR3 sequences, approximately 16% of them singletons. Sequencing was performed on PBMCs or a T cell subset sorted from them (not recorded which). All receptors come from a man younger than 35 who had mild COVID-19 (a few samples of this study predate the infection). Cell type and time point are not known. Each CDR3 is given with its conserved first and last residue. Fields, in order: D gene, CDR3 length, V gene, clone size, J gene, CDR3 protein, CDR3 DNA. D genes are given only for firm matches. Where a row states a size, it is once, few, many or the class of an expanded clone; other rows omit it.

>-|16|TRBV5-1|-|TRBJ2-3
CASSDGAGLPTDTQYF
TGCGCCAGCAGCGATGGGGCAGGGTTGCCGACAGATACGCAGTATTTT
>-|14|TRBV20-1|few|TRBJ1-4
CSASFRQGREKLFF
TGCAGTGCTAGCTTTCGGCAGGGACGGGAAAAACTGTTTTTT
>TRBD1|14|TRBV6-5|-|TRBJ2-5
CASSYGQGLETQYF
TGTGCCAGCAGTTACGGACAGGGCCTTGAGACCCAGTACTTC
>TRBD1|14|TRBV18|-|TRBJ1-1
CASSRTGTATEAFF
TGTGCCAGCTCGCGGACAGGGACGGCCACTGAAGCTTTCTTT
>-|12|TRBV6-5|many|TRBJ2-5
CASRVGEETQYF
TGTGCCAGCAGGGTGGGAGAAGAGACCCAGTACTTC
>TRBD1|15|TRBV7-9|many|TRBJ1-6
CASSRDRVEFSPLHF
TGTGCCAGCAGCCGCGACAGGGTGGAGTTTTCACCCCTCCACTTT
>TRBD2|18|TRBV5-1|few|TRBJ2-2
CASSLATSGGPRTGELFF
TGCGCCAGCAGCTTGGCAACTAGCGGGGGGCCGAGGACCGGGGAGCTGTTTTTT
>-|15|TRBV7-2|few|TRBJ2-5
CASSLAAGNQETQYF
TGTGCCAGCAGCTTAGCTGCGGGCAACCAAGAGACCCAGTACTTC
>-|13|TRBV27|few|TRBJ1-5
CASRWGVGQPQHF
TGTGCCAGCCGGTGGGGGGTAGGACAGCCCCAGCATTTT
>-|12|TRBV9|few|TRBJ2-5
CASSVGDETQYF
TGTGCCAGCAGCGTAGGGGATGAGACCCAGTACTTC
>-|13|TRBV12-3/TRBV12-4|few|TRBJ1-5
CASSTGPLRPQHF
TGTGCCAGCAGTACGGGACCTTTACGGCCCCAGCATTTT
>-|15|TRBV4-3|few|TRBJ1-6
CASSQDVRFNSPLHF
TGCGCCAGCAGCCAAGATGTCAGGTTTAATTCACCCCTCCACTTT
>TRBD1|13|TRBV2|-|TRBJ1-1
CASGDRPGTEAFF
TGTGCCAGCGGGGACAGGCCAGGCACTGAAGCTTTCTTT
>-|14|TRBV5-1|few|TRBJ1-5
CASSLNLGNQPQHF
TGCGCCAGCAGCTTGAACCTGGGCAATCAGCCCCAGCATTTT
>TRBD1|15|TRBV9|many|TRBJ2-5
CASSTQGARGETQYF
TGTGCCAGCAGCACCCAGGGGGCGCGAGGGGAGACCCAGTACTTC
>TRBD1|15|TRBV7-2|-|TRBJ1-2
CASSLGRQGAGGYTF
TGTGCCAGCAGCTTAGGAAGACAGGGGGCAGGTGGCTACACCTTC
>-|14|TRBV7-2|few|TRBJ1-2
CASSSGVLNYGYTF
TGTGCCAGCAGCTCAGGGGTTCTTAACTATGGCTACACCTTC
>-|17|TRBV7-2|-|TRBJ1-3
CASSLVAGRHSGNTIYF
TGTGCCAGCAGCTTAGTGGCAGGGAGACACTCTGGAAACACCATATATTTT
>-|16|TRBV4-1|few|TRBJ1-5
CASSQVVIGGGQPQHF
TGCGCCAGCAGCCAAGTGGTTATCGGGGGTGGTCAGCCCCAGCATTTT
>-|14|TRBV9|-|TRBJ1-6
CASSVGQLNSPLHF
TGTGCCAGCAGCGTAGGACAGCTTAATTCACCCCTCCACTTT
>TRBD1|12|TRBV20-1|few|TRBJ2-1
CSALQGAPEQFF
TGCAGTGCTCTACAGGGGGCGCCTGAGCAGTTCTTC
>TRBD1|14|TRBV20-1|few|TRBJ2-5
CSARVGRGQETQYF
TGCAGTGCTAGAGTCGGCAGGGGGCAGGAGACCCAGTACTTC